The 17 T cell receptor beta chains below all came from one sample that was sequenced in a study of cytomegalovirus exposure and HLA in healthy donors. PCR was performed using 60 Vbeta and 13 Jbeta primers. Clones were sequenced by immunoSEQ multiplex PCR, and TCRdb holds only the in-frame ones, with some missing. The profile shows about 160,000 clones, about 85% of them singletons. Sample: PBMCs. Receptors were obtained from a male donor in good health and CMV-seropositive.

The J gene is TRBJ1-2, the V gene TRBV6-1; D unresolved. CDR1 and CDR2 (germline): MNHNS, SASEGT. There are 13 residues in the CDR3. Trimming removed 8 bases at V and 7 bases at J, with 17 bases between. The CDR3 nucleotides are TGTGCCAGCCCGGCGGGAGGGAATGGTGGCTACACCTTC. The encoded protein is CASPAGGNGGYTF.

The J gene is TRBJ2-5, the V gene TRBV7-9; 7 positions agree with TRBD1. The CDR3 covers 13 residues. The V gene's germline CDR1 is SEHNR and CDR2 FQNEAQ (reference sequence). The V gene end was trimmed by 6 bases and the J gene end by 3 bases; junction bases not matched to a gene: 4. The CDR3 region is CASRRTGEETQYF. The CDR3 DNA reads TGTGCCAGCAGAAGAACAGGGGAAGAGACCCAGTACTTC.

About this clone: Additional DNA sequences in this sample encode the identical CDR3. The J gene is TRBJ1-2, the V gene TRBV28; D may be TRBD1 (5 bases). Germline CDR1 reads MDHEN; CDR2 reads SYDVKM. The CDR3 has 13 residues. Trimming pared 3 bases from V and 2 bases from J, leaving 7 bases between. The CDR3 here is CASSLGQNYGYTF. The CDR3 nucleotides read TGTGCCAGCAGTTTGGGGCAGAACTATGGCTACACCTTC.

J is TRBJ2-7 and V is TRBV4-1, with TRBD2 identical over 7 bases. J was trimmed by 3 bases and V by 3 bases; bases with no gene match: 5. The germline CDR1 and CDR2 sequences are MGHRA and YSYEKL. The CDR3 totals 14 residues. The CDR3 reads CASSHQRGNYEQYF. The CDR3 nucleotides read TGCGCCAGCAGCCACCAGCGGGGCAACTACGAGCAGTACTTC.

The V gene is TRBV5-6, the J gene TRBJ1-5, with a tentative D call TRBD1 (6 bases). The germline V and J ends were trimmed by 0 bases and 1 base, with 14 bases remaining between them. Looked up from germline, CDR1 is SGHDT and CDR2 is YYEEEE. The length of the CDR3 is 17 residues. In DNA, the CDR3 is TGTGCCAGCAGCTTGGCGTCCAGGGGAGGGAGCAATCAGCCCCAGCATTTT. It yields the protein CASSLASRGGSNQPQHF.

V is TRBV28 and J is TRBJ1-2; 8 nucleotides line up with TRBD1. The germline V gene has CDR1 MDHEN and CDR2 SYDVKM. V was clipped by 1 base and J by 6 bases; unmatched bases: 1. This CDR3 comprises 13 residues. CDR3 region: CASSLSGGDGYTF. The CDR3 bases are TGTGCCAGCAGTTTATCAGGGGGCGATGGCTACACCTTC.

The J gene is TRBJ2-2, the V gene TRBV7-6; 9 bases align to TRBD2. Germline assignment: CDR1 SGHVS and CDR2 FNYEAQ. The ends lost 0 bases at V and 1 base at J; junction bases unmatched: 3. The CDR3 spans 17 residues. CDR3 coding DNA: TGTGCCAGCAGCTTAGCCTCGACTAGCGGGAACACCGGGGAGCTGTTTTTT. Amino acids: CASSLASTSGNTGELFF.

J is TRBJ1-2 and V is TRBV20-1, with D possibly being TRBD1 (5 bases). The CDR3 length is 11 residues. The germline V gene encodes CDR1 DFQATT and CDR2 SNEGSKA (reference sequence). CDR3 nucleotides: TGCATGGCGGGGCAAGACTATGGCTACACCTTC. Encoded protein: CMAGQDYGYTF.

This chain links TRBV7-8 with TRBJ2-5, with TRBD2 identical over 11 bases. The J call could be wrong; TRBJ2-7 is a better fit for the DNA end. Germline V CDR1 and CDR2: SGHVS, FQNEAQ. The CDR3 runs 15 residues. Written as DNA, the CDR3 is TGTGCCAGCAGCCCACCTAGCGGGAGGTCCTACGAGCAGTACTTC. Its protein product is CASSPPSGRSYEQYF.

About this clone: Other DNA sequences of this sample code for an identical CDR3. The CDR3 DNA reads TGTGCCAGCAGTCCCACAGGGGTTGGAAATCAGCCCCAGCATTTT. It yields the protein CASSPTGVGNQPQHF. The V gene is TRBV28, the J gene TRBJ1-5; 7 bases agree with TRBD1. Per the germline V gene, CDR1 is MDHEN and CDR2 is SYDVKM. The trim removed 5 bases at V and 4 bases at J, leaving 8 bases unmatched. There are 15 residues in the CDR3.

V and J are TRBV30 and TRBJ2-7; 10 positions agree with TRBD2. V lost 0 bases and J lost 1; bases outside the gene matches: 12. The germline gives CDR1 GTSNPN, CDR2 SVGIG (reference sequence). This CDR3 is 18 amino acids long. The chain's CDR3 is CAWSVLSGRFPWSYEQYF. In DNA, the CDR3 is TGTGCCTGGAGTGTACTTAGCGGGAGGTTCCCTTGGTCCTACGAGCAGTACTTC.

The chain employs TRBV4-2 and TRBJ2-2, with 7 positions matching TRBD2. Germline V gene lookup returns CDR1 LGHNA and CDR2 YNFKEQ. The CDR3 runs 15 residues. With V trimmed by 1 base and J by 6 bases, 5 bases remained unmatched. Here the CDR3 reads CASSQVPSGAGELFF. The CDR3 DNA follows: TGTGCCAGCAGCCAAGTACCTAGCGGCGCCGGGGAGCTGTTTTTT.

This chain links TRBV27 with TRBJ1-2; TRBD1 might be the D (5 bases). Germline V lookup: CDR1 MNHEY, CDR2 SMNVEV (reference sequence). V lost 8 bases, J lost 7 bases, and 23 bases lay in between. The CDR3 extends over 15 amino acids. CDR3 amino acids: CASAQRGREVGGYTF. The DNA of the CDR3 is TGTGCCAGCGCTCAACGGGGCAGGGAGGTGGGTGGCTACACCTTC.

This clone appeared once. The gene calls are TRBV19 and TRBJ2-3; D is ambiguous. Trimming removed 3 bases from V and 0 bases from J, with 10 bases in between. CDR1 LNHDA and CDR2 SQIVND come from the germline V gene (reference sequence). This CDR3 has 15 amino acids. This CDR3 reads CASSMRKISTDTQYF. Written as DNA, the CDR3 is TGTGCCAGTAGTATGAGGAAAATTAGCACAGATACGCAGTATTTT. Combining the CDR3 with reference TRBV19 and TRBJ2-3 gives the whole variable domain DGGITQSPKYLFRKEGQNVTLSCEQNLNHDAMYWYRQDPGQGLRLIYYSQIVNDFQKGDIAEGYSVSREKKESFPLTVTSAQKNPTAFYLCASSMRKISTDTQYFGPGTRLTVL.

V is TRBV9 and J is TRBJ2-4; no reliable D call. In germline, CDR1 is SGDLS, CDR2 YYNGEE. Trimming pared 4 bases from V and 6 bases from J, leaving 14 bases between. This CDR3 has 14 residues. In DNA, the CDR3 is TGTGCCAGCAGCCCCCCCCCGGTTGGAAACATTCAGTACTTC. The encoded protein is CASSPPPVGNIQYF. Variable domain in full (rest from reference TRBV9 and TRBJ2-4): DSGVTQTPKHLITATGQRVTLRCSPRSGDLSVYWYQQSLDQGLQFLIQYYNGEERAKGNILERFSAQQFPDLHSELNLSSLELGDSALYFCASSPPPVGNIQYFGAGTRLSVL.

The chain has TRBV6-5 and TRBJ2-7; 9 positions match TRBD1. Germline lookup yields CDR1 MNHEY and CDR2 SVGAGI. V shed 8 bases and J 2 bases; nucleotides not matched to a gene: 10. The CDR3 is 15 residues long. CDR3 amino acids: CASRIGQGLPYEQYF. The CDR3 DNA follows: TGTGCCAGCCGCATCGGACAGGGGCTTCCCTACGAGCAGTACTTC.

This clone was recorded a few times. This chain connects TRBV2 to TRBJ2-4, with 7 bases fitting TRBD2. The CDR3 spans 16 residues. Losses at the gene ends were 3 bases for V and 1 base for J; bases not matched to a gene: 6. Germline CDR1 reads SNHLY; CDR2 reads FYNNEI. The CDR3 is CASSEGGGVAKNIQYF. The CDR3 region has the DNA TGTGCCAGCAGTGAGGGGGGGGGTGTCGCCAAAAACATTCAGTACTTC.